The 22 T cell receptor beta chains reported below all come from one sample, sequenced in a study of blood T cell repertoires in COVID-19. The table came from immunoSEQ multiplex PCR; TCRdb's copy has only in-frame clones and leaves some out. The data show 95,000 to 110,000 clones, with 65% to 80% seen just once and more than 4% held by the top ten. The sequencing sample was made of peripheral blood. The receptors here all came from a man aged 65 to 85 with acute or convalescent COVID-19.

The chain employs TRBV6-5 and TRBJ2-7, with TRBD2 identical over 9 bases. J was trimmed by 5 bases and V by 0 bases; bases with no gene match: 5. This CDR3 contains 15 residues. Germline V gene sequence: CDR1 MNHEY, CDR2 SVGAGI. The DNA for the CDR3 is TGTGCCAGCAGTTACTCGCCTAGCGGGGTGGACGAGCAGTACTTC. Translated: CASSYSPSGVDEQYF.

The chain joins TRBV10-3 to TRBJ2-3; 8 nucleotides agree with TRBD1. This CDR3 region has 18 residues. The trim removed 5 bases at V and 1 base at J, leaving 14 bases unmatched. Germline CDR1 and CDR2: ENHRY and SYGVKD. DNA of the CDR3: TGTGCCATCAGTTCTCAGGGGGCAGGGGAAGTGGGCACAGATACGCAGTATTTT. Its translation: CAISSQGAGEVGTDTQYF.

The chain carries TRBV27 and TRBJ2-5; D not resolved. Trimming shortened V by 6 bases and J by 5 bases, and 4 bases separated the two germline ends. This CDR3 contains 10 residues. CDR1 is MNHEY, CDR2 SMNVEV, per germline (reference sequence). For the CDR3, the DNA is TGTGCCAGCAGGAGGGAGACCCAGTACTTC. This codes for CASRRETQYF.

The chain recombines TRBV5-6 with TRBJ2-6, with TRBD1 matching 9 bases. This CDR3 has 19 residues. Germline V CDR1 and CDR2: SGHDT, YYEEEE. V lost 4 bases and J lost 0; bases outside the gene matches: 11. The CDR3 protein is CASSPTGGSTLSGANVLTF. As DNA, the CDR3 is TGTGCCAGCAGCCCAACAGGGGGCTCGACCCTCTCTGGGGCCAACGTCCTGACTTTC.

The CDR3 loop reads CASRRGGEQYF. DNA for the CDR3: TGTGCCAGCAGGCGAGGTGGTGAGCAGTACTTC. The chain links TRBV6-5 to TRBJ2-7, with D hard to call. This CDR3 contains 11 residues. In germline, CDR1 is MNHEY, CDR2 SVGAGI. Trimming took 6 bases from V and 7 from J, leaving 10 bases between them.

The genes are TRBV3-1 (or the pseudogene TRBV3-2) and TRBJ1-1; D unresolved. Trimming pared 1 base from V and 3 bases from J, leaving 9 bases between. The CDR3 runs to 14 residues. The V gene's germline CDR1 is LGHDT and CDR2 YNNKEL (reference sequence). The CDR3 sequence is CASSQGRSHTEAFF. As DNA, the CDR3 is TGTGCCAGCAGCCAAGGACGGAGTCACACTGAAGCTTTCTTT.

The chain recombines TRBV6-1 with TRBJ1-1, with D tentatively TRBD1 (5 bases). The V gene lost 1 base and the J gene lost 3 bases, with 12 bases spanning the gap. This CDR3 contains 15 residues. In germline, CDR1 is MNHNS, CDR2 SASEGT. The CDR3 here is CASSEGSGADTEAFF. The CDR3 nucleotides read TGTGCCAGCAGTGAAGGGAGTGGGGCGGACACTGAAGCTTTCTTT.

This clone was observed a few times. The chain has TRBV19 and TRBJ1-5, with no clear D. This CDR3 has 16 amino acids. From germline, CDR1 is LNHDA and CDR2 SQIVND (reference sequence). The V gene lost 1 base and the J gene lost 0 bases, with 10 bases spanning the gap. CDR3 DNA: TGTGCCAGTAGTATAGGAGGCATTTATAGCAATCAGCCCCAGCATTTT. Translating gives CASSIGGIYSNQPQHF.

This clone was seen a single time. The CDR3 nucleotides are TGCGCCAGCAGCTTGGGAGGGGGCACCGGGGAGCTGTTTTTT. Translating it yields CASSLGGGTGELFF. This chain uses TRBV5-1 with TRBJ2-2, with D tentatively TRBD1 (6 bases). The V and J ends lost 0 bases and 4 bases respectively, with 7 bases between them. The CDR3 covers 14 residues. The germline CDR1 and CDR2 sequences are SGHRS and YFSETQ. The variable domain in full, completed from reference TRBV5-1 and TRBJ2-2, reads KAGVTQTPRYLIKTRGQQVTLSCSPISGHRSVSWYQQTPGQGLQFLFEYFSETQRNKGNFPGRFSGRQFSNSRSEMNVSTLELGDSALYLCASSLGGGTGELFFGEGSRLTVL.

The chain is built from TRBV4-3 and TRBJ1-2, with D possibly being TRBD1 (5 bases). Germline lookup yields CDR1 LGHNA and CDR2 YSLEER. V was trimmed by 1 base and J by 2 bases, leaving 11 bases between them. The CDR3 covers 15 residues. The CDR3 region is CASSQAMQGNYGYTF. The CDR3 DNA is TGCGCCAGCAGCCAAGCTATGCAGGGAAACTATGGCTACACCTTC.

V gene TRBV3-1 (or the pseudogene TRBV3-2) combines with J gene TRBJ2-3, with TRBD2 matching over 9 bases. Germline V lookup: CDR1 LGHDT, CDR2 YNNKEL (reference sequence). Unmatched junction bases numbered 3, after V lost 1 base and J lost 4 bases. This CDR3 is 15 amino acids long. The CDR3, as DNA: TGTGCCAGCAGCCAAGCACGACTAGCGGCAGATACGCAGTATTTT. This gives the protein CASSQARLAADTQYF.

The chain is built from TRBV5-6 and TRBJ1-1; weak D call: TRBD1 (5 bases). The CDR3 runs 11 residues. V was trimmed by 3 bases and J by 7 bases, leaving 7 bases between them. Germline CDR1 reads SGHDT; CDR2 reads YYEEEE. CDR3 sequence (DNA): TGTGCCAGCAGCTCCAGGGATGAAGCTTTCTTT. It is translated as CASSSRDEAFF. The full variable domain, in which reference TRBV5-6 and TRBJ1-1 provide the parts outside the CDR3, is DAGVTQSPTHLIKTRGQQVTLRCSPKSGHDTVSWYQQALGQGPQFIFQYYEEEERQRGNFPDRFSGHQFPNYSSELNVNALLLGDSALYLCASSSRDEAFFGQGTRLTVV.

The gene calls are TRBV18 and TRBJ2-2, with 8 nucleotides matching TRBD1. This CDR3 has 15 residues. The germline V gene has CDR1 KGHSH and CDR2 LQKENI. The ends lost 3 bases at V and 3 bases at J; junction bases unmatched: 3. The CDR3 sequence: CASSPGQVYTGELFF. In nucleotides, the CDR3 is TGTGCCAGCTCACCGGGACAGGTCTACACCGGGGAGCTGTTTTTT.

The chain uses TRBV6-2 or TRBV6-3 and TRBJ1-2; TRBD1 agrees at 7 bases. With 6 bases clipped from V and 10 bases from J, the junction kept 14 bases outside the gene matches. Germline V gene data show CDR1 as MNHEY and CDR2 as SVGEGT. This CDR3 has 14 amino acids. CDR3 protein: CASSQYRDSANYTF. DNA for the CDR3: TGTGCCAGCAGCCAATACCGGGACAGTGCTAACTACACCTTC.

This clone was picked up one time. The V and J genes are TRBV18 and TRBJ1-1, with 11 positions matching TRBD1. The length of the CDR3 is 17 residues. Trimming took 3 bases from V and 1 from J; bases not matched to a gene: 7. Germline CDR1 reads KGHSH; CDR2 reads LQKENI. In nucleotides, the CDR3 is TGTGCCAGCTCACCTACCGGACAGGGGGCACAGAACACTGAAGCTTTCTTT. Protein: CASSPTGQGAQNTEAFF.

The chain is built from TRBV29-1 and TRBJ1-2; TRBD1 aligns across 8 bases. The CDR3 is 13 residues long. V dropped 6 bases and J dropped 4; count of bases not matched to a gene: 7. Germline V CDR1 and CDR2: SQVTM, ANQGSEA. CDR3 region: CSVDRVTPYGYTF. The CDR3 DNA reads as TGCAGCGTGGACAGGGTAACTCCCTATGGCTACACCTTC.

The J gene is TRBJ2-5, the V gene TRBV10-2; 7 bases agree with TRBD2. CDR1 is WSHSY and CDR2 is SAAADI in the germline V gene. This CDR3 is built from 13 residues. After removal of 11 bases from V and 9 bases from J, the junction contained 15 bases not matched to a gene. The CDR3 spells CAAAGDPYGAQYF. The CDR3 DNA sequence: TGCGCCGCCGCGGGGGACCCCTACGGGGCCCAGTACTTC.

The rearrangement uses TRBV5-6 and TRBJ2-5, with TRBD2 as a possible D gene (6 bases). Trimming took off 0 bases at V and 1 base at J, with 7 bases between the two ends. The CDR3 contains 14 residues. The germline CDR1 and CDR2 sequences are SGHDT and YYEEEE. The CDR3 sequence: CASSLAGGQETQYF. CDR3 nucleotide sequence: TGTGCCAGCAGCTTGGCCGGGGGCCAAGAGACCCAGTACTTC.

About this clone itself: This same CDR3 is encoded by further DNA sequences in the sample. The rearrangement uses TRBV3-1 (or the pseudogene TRBV3-2) and TRBJ2-3; D is unclear. Germline CDR1 LGHDT, CDR2 YNNKEL (reference sequence). The V gene lost 1 base and the J gene lost 1 base, with 9 bases spanning the gap. This CDR3 has 15 amino acids. This CDR3 is CASSQGRGRTDTQYF. As DNA, the CDR3 is TGTGCCAGCAGCCAAGGCCGAGGCCGCACAGATACGCAGTATTTT.

J is TRBJ1-1 and V is TRBV2; D is ambiguous. This CDR3 spans 15 amino acids. Germline V gene lookup returns CDR1 SNHLY and CDR2 FYNNEI. V was clipped by 0 bases and J by 1 base, with 9 bases between them. CDR3 in amino acids: CASSEARTPNTEAFF. The CDR3 nucleotides are TGTGCCAGCAGTGAAGCGCGAACCCCGAACACTGAAGCTTTCTTT.

This clone is a singleton in its sample. The gene calls are TRBV7-9 and TRBJ1-2; D not certain. Germline CDR1 reads SEHNR; CDR2 reads FQNEAQ (reference sequence). The CDR3 is made up of 12 amino acids. V lost 5 bases and J lost 7, with 11 bases in between. CDR3 bases: TGTGCCAGCAGCCCCCGGGAATCTGGCTACACCTTC. Protein product: CASSPRESGYTF.

The rearrangement joins TRBV5-4 to TRBJ2-2, with 15 bases aligning to TRBD2. V lost 4 bases, J lost 3 bases, and 7 bases stayed unmatched. The CDR3 consists of 18 residues. Germline CDR1 is SGHNT and CDR2 is YYREEE (reference sequence). CDR3 nucleotide sequence: TGTGCCAGCAGCCCCCAGGGACTAGCGGGGGGACACACCGGGGAGCTGTTTTTT. Translation gives CASSPQGLAGGHTGELFF.